Listed here are 21 T cell receptor beta chains from one sample, sequenced in a study of blood T cell repertoires in COVID-19. Data came from immunoSEQ multiplex PCR; TCRdb stores just in-frame clones and leaves some out. In the table there are roughly 35,000 clones, around nine tenths of which are singletons. Sequenced input: peripheral blood. The origin of the receptors is a man in his 60s with active COVID-19.

This sequence joins TRBV20-1 and TRBJ2-5; D is perhaps TRBD1 (5 bases). Germline lookup yields CDR1 DFQATT and CDR2 SNEGSKA (reference sequence). The CDR3 has 14 residues. V lost 3 bases and J lost 2, with 13 bases in between. CDR3 sequence (DNA): TGCAGTGCTAGTTCCAGGGATTTTCAAGAGACCCAGTACTTC. Translated: CSASSRDFQETQYF.

CDR3 bases: TGCGCCAGCAGCCAAGATAGCGATTGGAGTGGTGGTGAAGCTTTCTTT. Translating it yields CASSQDSDWSGGEAFF. The rearrangement uses TRBV4-3 and TRBJ1-1; D uncertain. Germline V gene sequence: CDR1 LGHNA, CDR2 YSLEER. V gave up 0 bases and J gave up 7 bases, with 18 bases separating them. The CDR3 extends over 16 amino acids.

The chain has TRBV27 and TRBJ2-4; the D gene is possibly TRBD2 (6 bases). The germline V gene has CDR1 MNHEY and CDR2 SMNVEV (reference sequence). V was trimmed by 5 bases and J by 11 bases, leaving 16 bases between them. This CDR3 is built from 13 residues. The CDR3 sequence: CASSKGGAPLQYF. DNA of the CDR3: TGTGCCAGCAGTAAAGGCGGGGCCCCACTTCAGTACTTC.

The chain joins TRBV29-1 to TRBJ2-6; 11 bases match TRBD1. V gave up 6 bases and J gave up 0 bases; unmatched junction bases: 7. The CDR3 contains 17 residues. In germline, CDR1 is SQVTM, CDR2 ANQGSEA. CDR3 coding DNA: TGCAGCGTCTCCGGGACAGGGGGATTCTCTGGGGCCAACGTCCTGACTTTC. Translated: CSVSGTGGFSGANVLTF.

This clone was picked up a small number of times. The CDR3 nucleotides read TGTGCCACTGGACTAGCGGGAGAGGAGACCCAGTACTTC. Amino acid sequence: CATGLAGEETQYF. The rearrangement links TRBV24-1 to TRBJ2-5, with TRBD2 identical over 13 bases. J lost 5 bases, V lost 10 bases, and 3 bases had no gene match. Germline V gives CDR1 KGHDR, CDR2 SFDVKD. CDR3 length: 13 amino acids.

The V and J genes are TRBV11-2 and TRBJ2-5; D not resolved. The CDR3 is 13 residues long. Germline V CDR1 and CDR2: SGHAT, FQNNGV. V was pared by 5 bases and J by 5 bases, with 12 bases between. DNA of the CDR3: TGTGCCAGCAGCCCTGGTCGAGTCGAGACCCAGTACTTC. Amino acids: CASSPGRVETQYF.

The genes are TRBV20-1 and TRBJ1-4, with 8 positions matching TRBD1. The trim removed 3 bases at V and 8 bases at J, leaving 11 bases unmatched. The CDR3 is 15 amino acids. From germline, CDR1 is DFQATT and CDR2 SNEGSKA (reference sequence). The CDR3: CSASTETGAKEKLFF. DNA for the CDR3: TGCAGTGCTAGTACAGAGACAGGGGCAAAAGAAAAACTGTTTTTT.

The CDR3 nucleotides read TGTGCCAGCACCCTTACGGGACAGCTCTCCTACGAGCAGTACTTC. Protein sequence: CASTLTGQLSYEQYF. The V call is TRBV11-2, the J call TRBJ2-7; 7 bases line up with TRBD1. This CDR3 is built from 15 residues. Germline values: CDR1 SGHAT, CDR2 FQNNGV. V gave up 7 bases and J gave up 0 bases; unmatched junction bases: 9.

This chain links TRBV20-1 with TRBJ2-5, with D perhaps matching TRBD2 (6 bases). The germline V gene has CDR1 DFQATT and CDR2 SNEGSKA (reference sequence). The CDR3 extends over 11 amino acids. The DNA of the CDR3 is TGCAGCCCGGGCGGGGTAGAGACCCAGTACTTC. Protein sequence: CSPGGVETQYF.

V is TRBV18 and J is TRBJ1-5; D not resolved. The V end was cut by 2 bases, the J end by 5 bases, with 7 bases between. The CDR3 spans 13 residues. CDR1 and CDR2 from the germline V gene are KGHSH and LQKENI. CDR3 nucleotides: TGTGCCAGCTCACCAGGGGAGGATCAGCCCCAGCATTTT. It specifies CASSPGEDQPQHF.

In this sample, this clone turned up a few times. The genes are TRBV2 and TRBJ2-3, with unresolved D. This CDR3 has 15 amino acids. Trimming pared 2 bases from V and 2 bases from J, leaving 11 bases between. Germline lookup yields CDR1 SNHLY and CDR2 FYNNEI. The CDR3 bases are TGTGCCAGCAGTGAAATGGCGGCCACCACAGATACGCAGTATTTT. Protein sequence: CASSEMAATTDTQYF.

This sequence joins TRBV20-1 and TRBJ2-1; D ambiguous. This CDR3 region has 10 residues. Germline values: CDR1 DFQATT, CDR2 SNEGSKA (reference sequence). The V end was cut by 2 bases, the J end by 7 bases, with 3 bases between. CDR3 in amino acids: CSARLNEQFF. The CDR3 DNA follows: TGCAGTGCTAGATTAAATGAGCAGTTCTTC.

This chain joins TRBV6-4 and TRBJ2-2; 8 bases are shared with TRBD2. CDR3 length: 16 residues. Germline CDR1 MRHNA, CDR2 SNTAGT. The J segment lost 4 bases and the V segment lost 5 bases, leaving 9 bases of the junction unmatched. CDR3 coding DNA: TGTGCCAGCAGTACACTCCACGGGAGGGCCACCGGGGAGCTGTTTTTT. Protein sequence: CASSTLHGRATGELFF.

The chain uses TRBV3-1 (or the pseudogene TRBV3-2) and TRBJ2-1; 9 positions match TRBD2. V shed 6 bases and J 7 bases; nucleotides not matched to a gene: 16. This CDR3 has 17 amino acids. Germline-derived CDR1 and CDR2 are LGHDT and YNNKEL (reference sequence). The CDR3 here is CASSPSGNPPKWNEQFF. The DNA of the CDR3 is TGTGCCAGCAGTCCTAGCGGGAACCCACCGAAGTGGAATGAGCAGTTCTTC.

V gene TRBV18 combines with J gene TRBJ2-7, with 10 bases identical to TRBD1. Germline CDR1 and CDR2: KGHSH and LQKENI. The CDR3 consists of 16 residues. V lost 4 bases, J lost 2 bases, and 8 bases stayed unmatched. The CDR3 reads CASSLFGGQGAYEQYF. DNA for the CDR3: TGTGCCAGCTCACTTTTCGGCGGACAGGGGGCCTACGAGCAGTACTTC.

This sequence joins TRBV9 and TRBJ2-5; TRBD1 matches 9 bases. With V trimmed by 2 bases and J by 4 bases, 12 bases remained unmatched. The germline CDR1 and CDR2 sequences are SGDLS and YYNGEE. The CDR3 sequence is 17 residues long. The CDR3 loop is CASSVSPGQGFGETQYF. DNA of the CDR3: TGTGCCAGCAGCGTCAGTCCGGGACAGGGATTTGGAGAGACCCAGTACTTC.

This clone was recorded once. The chain links TRBV5-1 to TRBJ2-1; 10 bases line up with TRBD2. CDR1 and CDR2 from the germline V gene are SGHRS and YFSETQ. The CDR3 totals 14 residues. V dropped 4 bases and J dropped 5; count of bases not matched to a gene: 3. The CDR3 sequence is CASSPTSGDNEQFF. DNA of the CDR3: TGCGCCAGCAGCCCTACTAGCGGGGACAATGAGCAGTTCTTC.

This rearrangement joins TRBV2 to TRBJ2-3, with 8 bases lining up with TRBD1. This CDR3 is built from 15 residues. Germline lookup yields CDR1 SNHLY and CDR2 FYNNEI. Losses at the gene ends were 6 bases for V and 2 bases for J; bases not matched to a gene: 7. The CDR3 bases are TGTGCCAGCAGCATAGACAGGGGTACCACAGATACGCAGTATTTT. The encoded protein is CASSIDRGTTDTQYF. Full variable domain (outside the CDR3, taken from reference TRBV2 and TRBJ2-3): EPEVTQTPSHQVTQMGQEVILRCVPISNHLYFYWYRQILGQKVEFLVSFYNNEISEKSEIFDDQFSVERPDGSNFTLKIRSTKLEDSAMYFCASSIDRGTTDTQYFGPGTRLTVL.

V gene TRBV3-1 (or the pseudogene TRBV3-2) combines with J gene TRBJ2-3; no definite D call. The length of the CDR3 is 11 residues. The germline V gene encodes CDR1 LGHDT and CDR2 YNNKEL (reference sequence). V was clipped by 2 bases and J by 7 bases, with 4 bases between them. CDR3 sequence: CASSQSNTQYF. The CDR3 DNA reads as TGTGCCAGCAGCCAATCAAATACGCAGTATTTT.

The chain uses TRBV5-6 and TRBJ2-1; 7 positions agree with TRBD1. The germline CDR1 and CDR2 sequences are SGHDT and YYEEEE. The CDR3 is 15 residues long. Trimming took 4 bases from V and 2 from J; bases not matched to a gene: 6. The CDR3 DNA is TGTGCCAGCAGCCTGAACAGGGGAGCCTACAATGAGCAGTTCTTC. Amino acid sequence: CASSLNRGAYNEQFF. Combining the CDR3 with reference TRBV5-6 and TRBJ2-1 gives the whole variable domain DAGVTQSPTHLIKTRGQQVTLRCSPKSGHDTVSWYQQALGQGPQFIFQYYEEEERQRGNFPDRFSGHQFPNYSSELNVNALLLGDSALYLCASSLNRGAYNEQFFGPGTRLTVL.

Many counts were recorded for this clone. The chain has TRBV7-9 and TRBJ2-1; 8 bases match TRBD2. This CDR3 is built from 14 residues. The J segment lost 4 bases and the V segment lost 4 bases, leaving 3 bases of the junction unmatched. Germline CDR1 reads SEHNR; CDR2 reads FQNEAQ (reference sequence). The CDR3 here is CASSSTSGYNEQFF. The CDR3 bases are TGTGCCAGCAGCTCAACTAGCGGTTACAATGAGCAGTTCTTC.